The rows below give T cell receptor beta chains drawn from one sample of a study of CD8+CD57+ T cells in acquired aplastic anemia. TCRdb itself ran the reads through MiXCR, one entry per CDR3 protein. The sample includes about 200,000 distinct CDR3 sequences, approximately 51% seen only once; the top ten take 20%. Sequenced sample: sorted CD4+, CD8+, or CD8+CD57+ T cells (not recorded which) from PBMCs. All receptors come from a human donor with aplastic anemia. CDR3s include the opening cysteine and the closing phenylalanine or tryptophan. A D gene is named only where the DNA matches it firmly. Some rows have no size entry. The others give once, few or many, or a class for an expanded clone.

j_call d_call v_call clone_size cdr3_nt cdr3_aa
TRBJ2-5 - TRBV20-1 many TGCAGTGCTAGCCTGGGGACTGCCATGCAAGAGACCCAGTACTTC CSASLGTAMQETQYF
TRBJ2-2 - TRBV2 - TGTGCCAGCACCGACACAGGGCACGCCGGGGAGCTGTTTTTT CASTDTGHAGELFF
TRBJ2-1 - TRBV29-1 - TGCAGCGTTGGCAATCATATGACGGCATCCCACCCCTACAATGAGCAGTTCTTC CSVGNHMTASHPYNEQFF
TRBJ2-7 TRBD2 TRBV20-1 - TGCAGTGCTAGAGATCTCGGTAGCGGGAACTACGAGCAGTACTTC CSARDLGSGNYEQYF
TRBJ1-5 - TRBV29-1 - TGCAGCGTTGGATATAGCAATCAGCCCCAGCATTTT CSVGYSNQPQHF
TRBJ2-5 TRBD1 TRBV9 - TGTGCCAGCAGCGTAGGACAGGGGAGTTCCGCCCAAGAGACCCAGTACTTC CASSVGQGSSAQETQYF
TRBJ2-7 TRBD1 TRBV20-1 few TGCAGTGCTAAGGGACAGGGGGGCGTCGAGCAGTACTTC CSAKGQGGVEQYF
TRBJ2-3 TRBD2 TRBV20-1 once TGCAGTGCCACTAGCGGGGGAGCCACAGATACGCAGTATTTT CSATSGGATDTQYF
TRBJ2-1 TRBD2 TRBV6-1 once TGTGCCAGCACCTTCCTTAGAGGGTCGGGACTAGGGGTATATGAGCAGTTCTTC CASTFLRGSGLGVYEQFF
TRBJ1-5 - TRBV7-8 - TGTGCCAGCAGCTTAGGAGGGGACGGGTCACCCCAGCATTTT CASSLGGDGSPQHF
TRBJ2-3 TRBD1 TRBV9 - TGTGCCAGCAGCCTAACCGGGACAGGGGATACGCAGTATTTT CASSLTGTGDTQYF
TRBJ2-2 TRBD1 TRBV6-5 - TGTGCCAGCAGTTACAGGACAGGGGGCAGCACCGGGGAGCTGTTTTTT CASSYRTGGSTGELFF
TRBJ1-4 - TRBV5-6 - TGTGCCAGCAGCTTGGGACAACTTGCAACTAATGAAAAACTGCTTTTT CASSLGQLATNEKLLF
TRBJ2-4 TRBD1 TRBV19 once TGTGCCAGTAGTATTGCGGACAGGGACATTCGGTACTTC CASSIADRDIRYF
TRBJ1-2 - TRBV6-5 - TGTGCCAGCAAACTTACAGGGTATTATGGCTACACCTTC CASKLTGYYGYTF
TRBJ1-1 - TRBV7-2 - TGTGCCAGCAGCCCGGCCCTAAGGGTTGAAGCTTTCTTT CASSPALRVEAFF
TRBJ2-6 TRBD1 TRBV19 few TGTGCCAGTAGTAAAAAGACAGGGGAAGGGGCCAACGTCCTGACTTTC CASSKKTGEGANVLTF
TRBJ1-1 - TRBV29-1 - TGCAGCGTTGAAGGGCAGTCCAACACTGAAGCTTTCTTT CSVEGQSNTEAFF
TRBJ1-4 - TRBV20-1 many TGCAGTGCTAGGGATGAAAAACTGTTTTTT CSARDEKLFF
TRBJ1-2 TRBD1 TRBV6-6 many TGTGCCAGCAGTTACCCCGCGGGACAGGAATCTGGCTACACCTTC CASSYPAGQESGYTF
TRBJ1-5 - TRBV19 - TGTGCCACTAGGGAGGAGAATCAGCCCCAGCATTTT CATREENQPQHF